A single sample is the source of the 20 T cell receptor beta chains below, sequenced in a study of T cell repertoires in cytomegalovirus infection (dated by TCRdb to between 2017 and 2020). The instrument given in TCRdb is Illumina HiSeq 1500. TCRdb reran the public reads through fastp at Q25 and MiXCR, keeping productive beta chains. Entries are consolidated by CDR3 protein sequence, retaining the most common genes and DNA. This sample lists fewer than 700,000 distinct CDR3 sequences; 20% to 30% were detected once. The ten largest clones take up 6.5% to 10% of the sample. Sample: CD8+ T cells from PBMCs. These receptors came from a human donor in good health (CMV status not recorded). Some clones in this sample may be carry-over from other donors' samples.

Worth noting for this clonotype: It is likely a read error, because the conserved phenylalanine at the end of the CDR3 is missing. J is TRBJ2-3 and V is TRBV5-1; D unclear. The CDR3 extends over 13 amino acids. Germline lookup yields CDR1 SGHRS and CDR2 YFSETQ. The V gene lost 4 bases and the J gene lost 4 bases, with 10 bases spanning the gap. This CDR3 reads CASSPIFSDTQYL. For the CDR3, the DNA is TGCGCCAGCAGCCCCATCTTCTCAGATACGCAGTATTTG.

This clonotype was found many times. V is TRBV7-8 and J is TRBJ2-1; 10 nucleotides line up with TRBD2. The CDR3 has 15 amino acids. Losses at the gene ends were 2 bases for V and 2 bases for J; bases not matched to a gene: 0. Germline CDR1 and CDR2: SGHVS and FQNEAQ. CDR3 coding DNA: TGTGCCAGCAGCTTACTAGCGGGGGCCTACAATGAGCAGTTCTTC. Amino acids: CASSLLAGAYNEQFF.

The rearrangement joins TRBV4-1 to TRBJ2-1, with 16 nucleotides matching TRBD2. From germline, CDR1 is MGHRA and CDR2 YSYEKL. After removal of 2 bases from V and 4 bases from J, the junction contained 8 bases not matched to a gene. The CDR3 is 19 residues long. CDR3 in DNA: TGCGCCAGCAGCCAAAAGGACGGGACTAGCGGGGGGGTGTACAATGAGCAGTTCTTC. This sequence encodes CASSQKDGTSGGVYNEQFF.

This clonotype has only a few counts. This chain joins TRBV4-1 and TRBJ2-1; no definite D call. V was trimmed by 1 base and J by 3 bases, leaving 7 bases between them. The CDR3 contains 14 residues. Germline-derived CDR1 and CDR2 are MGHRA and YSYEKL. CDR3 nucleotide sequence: TGCGCCAGCAGCCAAGGCTCAAACTACAATGAGCAGTTCTTC. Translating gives CASSQGSNYNEQFF.

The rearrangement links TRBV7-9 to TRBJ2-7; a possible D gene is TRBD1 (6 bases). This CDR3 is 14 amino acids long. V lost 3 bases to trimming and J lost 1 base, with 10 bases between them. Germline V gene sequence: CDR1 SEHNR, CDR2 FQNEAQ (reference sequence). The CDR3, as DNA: TGTGCCAGCAGCTTCGATGGACAGTCCTACGAGCAGTACGTC. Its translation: CASSFDGQSYEQYV.

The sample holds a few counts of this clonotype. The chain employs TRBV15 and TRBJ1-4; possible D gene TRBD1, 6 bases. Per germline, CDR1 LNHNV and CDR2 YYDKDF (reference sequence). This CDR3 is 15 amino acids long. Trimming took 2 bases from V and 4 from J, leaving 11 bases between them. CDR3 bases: TGTGCCACCAGCAGACACAGGGAGGTTAATGAAAAACTGTTTTTT. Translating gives CATSRHREVNEKLFF.

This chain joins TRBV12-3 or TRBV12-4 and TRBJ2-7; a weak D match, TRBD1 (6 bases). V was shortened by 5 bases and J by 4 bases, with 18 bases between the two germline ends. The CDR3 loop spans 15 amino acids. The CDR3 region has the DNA TGTGCCAGCAGTCTATCCGGGGACACAACTTACGAGCAGTACTTC. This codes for CASSLSGDTTYEQYF.

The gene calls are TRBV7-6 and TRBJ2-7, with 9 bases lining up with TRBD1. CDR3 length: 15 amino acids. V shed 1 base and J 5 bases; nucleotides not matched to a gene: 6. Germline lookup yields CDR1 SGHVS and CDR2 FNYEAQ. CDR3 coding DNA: TGTGCCAGCAGCTTAGTGGGGACAGGGTATGACGAGCAGTACTTC. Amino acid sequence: CASSLVGTGYDEQYF.

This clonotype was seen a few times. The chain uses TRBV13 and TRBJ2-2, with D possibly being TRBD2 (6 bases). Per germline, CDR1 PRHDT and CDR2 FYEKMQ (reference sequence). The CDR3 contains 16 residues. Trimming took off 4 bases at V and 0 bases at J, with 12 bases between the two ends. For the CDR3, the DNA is TGTGCCAGCAGCTACCATCGGGGGACGAACACCGGGGAGCTGTTTTTT. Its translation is CASSYHRGTNTGELFF.

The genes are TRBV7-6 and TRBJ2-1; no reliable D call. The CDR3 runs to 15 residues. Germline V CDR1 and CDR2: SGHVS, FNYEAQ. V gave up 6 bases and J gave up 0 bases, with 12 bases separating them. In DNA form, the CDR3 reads TGTGCCAGCAGTTGGACGGTTGGCTCCTACAATGAGCAGTTCTTC. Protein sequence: CASSWTVGSYNEQFF.

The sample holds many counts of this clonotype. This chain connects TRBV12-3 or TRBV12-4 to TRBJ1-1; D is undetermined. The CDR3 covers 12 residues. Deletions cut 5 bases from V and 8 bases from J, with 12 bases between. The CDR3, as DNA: TGTGCCAGCAGTGACCATGGCCCAGAAGCTTTCTTT. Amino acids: CASSDHGPEAFF.

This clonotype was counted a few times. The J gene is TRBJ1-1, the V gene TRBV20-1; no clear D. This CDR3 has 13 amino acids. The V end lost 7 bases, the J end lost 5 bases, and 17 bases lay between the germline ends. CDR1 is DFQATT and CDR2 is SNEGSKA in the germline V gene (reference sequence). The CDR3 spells CSGSRTPRTEAFF. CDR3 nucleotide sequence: TGCAGTGGTTCCAGGACTCCGCGAACTGAAGCTTTCTTT.

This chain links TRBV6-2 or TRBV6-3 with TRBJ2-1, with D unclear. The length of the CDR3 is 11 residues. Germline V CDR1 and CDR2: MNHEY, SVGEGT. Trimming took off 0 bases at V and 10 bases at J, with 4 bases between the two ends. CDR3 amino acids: CASSYSSEQFF. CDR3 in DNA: TGTGCCAGCAGTTACTCGAGCGAGCAGTTCTTC.

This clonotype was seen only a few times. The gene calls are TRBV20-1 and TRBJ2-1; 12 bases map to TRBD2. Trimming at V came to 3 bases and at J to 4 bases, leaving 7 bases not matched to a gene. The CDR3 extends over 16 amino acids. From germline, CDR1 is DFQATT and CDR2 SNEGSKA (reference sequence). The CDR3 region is CSASALAGGTYNEQFF. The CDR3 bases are TGCAGTGCTAGTGCACTAGCGGGGGGAACTTACAATGAGCAGTTCTTC.

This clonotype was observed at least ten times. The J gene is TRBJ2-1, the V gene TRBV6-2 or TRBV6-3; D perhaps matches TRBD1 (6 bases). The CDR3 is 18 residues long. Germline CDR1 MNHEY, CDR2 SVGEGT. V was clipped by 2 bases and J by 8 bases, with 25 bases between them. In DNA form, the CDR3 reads TGTGCCAGCAGTTACCGACTCCCGGGACAAGGGGTGTGGGATGAGCAGTTCTTC. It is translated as CASSYRLPGQGVWDEQFF.

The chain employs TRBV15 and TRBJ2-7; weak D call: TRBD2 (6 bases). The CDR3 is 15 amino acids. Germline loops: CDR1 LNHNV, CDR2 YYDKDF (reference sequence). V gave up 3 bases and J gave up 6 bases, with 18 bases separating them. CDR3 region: CATSRKDGGTAEQYV. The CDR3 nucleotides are TGTGCCACCAGCAGGAAAGACGGGGGTACCGCCGAGCAGTACGTC.

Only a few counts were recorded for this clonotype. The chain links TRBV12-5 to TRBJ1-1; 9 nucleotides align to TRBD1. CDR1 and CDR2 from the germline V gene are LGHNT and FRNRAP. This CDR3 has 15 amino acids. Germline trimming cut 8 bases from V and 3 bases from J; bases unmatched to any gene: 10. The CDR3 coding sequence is TGTGCTAGTACTTGGACAGGGGACAGGGACACTGAAGCTTTCTTT. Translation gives CASTWTGDRDTEAFF.

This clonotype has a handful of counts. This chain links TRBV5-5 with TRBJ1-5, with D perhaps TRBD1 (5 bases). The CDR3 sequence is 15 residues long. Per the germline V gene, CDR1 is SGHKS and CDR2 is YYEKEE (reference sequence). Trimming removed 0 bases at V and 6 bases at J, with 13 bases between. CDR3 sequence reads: CASSLGGEIGQPQHF. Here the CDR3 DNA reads TGTGCCAGCAGCTTGGGGGGGGAAATAGGTCAGCCCCAGCATTTT.

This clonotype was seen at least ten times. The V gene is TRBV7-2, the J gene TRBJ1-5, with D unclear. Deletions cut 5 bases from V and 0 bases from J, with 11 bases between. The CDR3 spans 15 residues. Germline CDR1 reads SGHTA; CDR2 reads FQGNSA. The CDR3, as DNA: TGTGCCAGCAGCCGCCTGGGGAGTAGCAATCAGCCCCAGCATTTT. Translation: CASSRLGSSNQPQHF.

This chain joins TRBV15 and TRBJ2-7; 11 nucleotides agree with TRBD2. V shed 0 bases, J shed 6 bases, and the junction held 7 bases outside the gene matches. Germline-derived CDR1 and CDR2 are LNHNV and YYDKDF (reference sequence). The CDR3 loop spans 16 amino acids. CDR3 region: CATSRDTGGLAGEQYF. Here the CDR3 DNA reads TGTGCCACCAGCAGAGATACAGGAGGACTAGCGGGCGAGCAGTACTTC.